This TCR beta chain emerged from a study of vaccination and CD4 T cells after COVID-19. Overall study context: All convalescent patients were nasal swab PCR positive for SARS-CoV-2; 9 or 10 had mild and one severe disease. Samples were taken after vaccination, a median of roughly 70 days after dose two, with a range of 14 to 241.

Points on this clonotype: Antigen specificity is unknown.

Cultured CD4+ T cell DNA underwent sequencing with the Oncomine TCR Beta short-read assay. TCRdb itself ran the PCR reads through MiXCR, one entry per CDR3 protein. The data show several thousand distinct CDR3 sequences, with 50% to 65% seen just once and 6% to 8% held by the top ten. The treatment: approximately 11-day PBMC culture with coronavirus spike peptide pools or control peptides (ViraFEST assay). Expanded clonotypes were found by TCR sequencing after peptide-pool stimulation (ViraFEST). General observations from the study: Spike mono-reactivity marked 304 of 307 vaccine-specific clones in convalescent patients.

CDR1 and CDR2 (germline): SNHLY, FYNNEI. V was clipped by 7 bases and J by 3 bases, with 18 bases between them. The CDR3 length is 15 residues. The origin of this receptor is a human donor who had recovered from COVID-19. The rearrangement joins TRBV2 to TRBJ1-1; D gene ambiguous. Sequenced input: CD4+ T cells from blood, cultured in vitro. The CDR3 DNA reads TGTGCCAGCAAAACCAGGACCTATGAATACACTGAAGCTTTCTTT. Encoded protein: CASKTRTYEYTEAFF.